This TCR beta chain stems from a study of identical twins. Germline V gene lookup returns CDR1 DFQATT and CDR2 SNEGSKA (reference sequence). This CDR3 is 13 amino acids long. The V gene end was trimmed by 6 bases and the J gene end by 4 bases; junction bases not matched to a gene: 8. MiXCR was run by TCRdb on the 5' RACE reads, yielding one entry per CDR3 protein. Of 700,000 to 950,000 distinct CDR3 sequences listed, more than 9% are singletons. This clonotype has just a few counts. Separately, the same data were catalogued under a study of yellow fever vaccine responses in identical twins.

The genes are TRBV20-1 and TRBJ2-5; TRBD2 matches 7 bases. The specimen was PBMCs. The TCR comes from a woman between 18 and 30 years old in good health. The CDR3 nucleotides are TGCAGTGCGCATAAAACTAGCGCAGAGACCCAGTACTTC. Its translation: CSAHKTSAETQYF.